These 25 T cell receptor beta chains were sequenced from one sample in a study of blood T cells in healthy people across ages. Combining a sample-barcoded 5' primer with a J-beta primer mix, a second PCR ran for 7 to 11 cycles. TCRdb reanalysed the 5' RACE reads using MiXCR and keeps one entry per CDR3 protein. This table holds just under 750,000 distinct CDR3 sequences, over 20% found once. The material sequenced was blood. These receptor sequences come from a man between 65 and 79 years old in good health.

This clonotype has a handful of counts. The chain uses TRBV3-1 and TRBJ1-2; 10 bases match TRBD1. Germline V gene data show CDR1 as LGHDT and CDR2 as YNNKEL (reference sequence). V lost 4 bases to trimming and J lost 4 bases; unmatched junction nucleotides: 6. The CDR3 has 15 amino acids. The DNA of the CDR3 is TGTGCCAGCAGCCTGGGACAGGGGAGCGGCTATGGCTACACCTTC. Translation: CASSLGQGSGYGYTF.

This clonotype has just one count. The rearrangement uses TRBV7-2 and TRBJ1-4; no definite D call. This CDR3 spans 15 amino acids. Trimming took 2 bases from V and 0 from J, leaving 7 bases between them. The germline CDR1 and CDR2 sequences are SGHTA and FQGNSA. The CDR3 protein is CASSLSRTTNEKLFF. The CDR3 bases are TGTGCCAGCAGCTTAAGCCGTACAACTAATGAAAAACTGTTTTTT.

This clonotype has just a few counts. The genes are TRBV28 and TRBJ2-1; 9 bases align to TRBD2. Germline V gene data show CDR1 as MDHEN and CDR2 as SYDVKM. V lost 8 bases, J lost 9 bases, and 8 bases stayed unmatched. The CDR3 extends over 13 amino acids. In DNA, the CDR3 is TGTGCCAGCTTGGGCGGGAGGGCTGCTGAGCAGTTCTTC. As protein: CASLGGRAAEQFF.

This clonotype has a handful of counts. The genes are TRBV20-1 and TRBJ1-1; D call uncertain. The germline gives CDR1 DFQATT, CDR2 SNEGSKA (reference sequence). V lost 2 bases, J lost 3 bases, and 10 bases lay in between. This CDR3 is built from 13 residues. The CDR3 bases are TGCAGTGCTAGACGGGGTTTGGACACTGAAGCTTTCTTT. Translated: CSARRGLDTEAFF.

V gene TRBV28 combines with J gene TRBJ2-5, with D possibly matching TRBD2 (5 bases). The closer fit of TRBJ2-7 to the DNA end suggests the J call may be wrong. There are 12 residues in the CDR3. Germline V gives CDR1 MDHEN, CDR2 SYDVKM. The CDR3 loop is CASEGNSYEQYF. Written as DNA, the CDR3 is TGTGCCAGCGAGGGCAACTCCTACGAGCAGTACTTC.

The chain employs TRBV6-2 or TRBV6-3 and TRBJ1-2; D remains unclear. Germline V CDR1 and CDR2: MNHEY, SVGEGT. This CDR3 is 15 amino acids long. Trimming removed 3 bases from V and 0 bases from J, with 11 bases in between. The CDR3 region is CASSYEGRTNYGYTF. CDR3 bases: TGTGCCAGCAGTTATGAGGGAAGGACTAACTATGGCTACACCTTC.

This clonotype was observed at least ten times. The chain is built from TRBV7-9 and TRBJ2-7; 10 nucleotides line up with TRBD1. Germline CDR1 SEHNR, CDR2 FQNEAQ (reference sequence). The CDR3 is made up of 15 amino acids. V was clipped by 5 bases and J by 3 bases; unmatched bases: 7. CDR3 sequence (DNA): TGTGCCAGCAGCCCAGACAGGGGGCGAAACTACGAGCAGTACTTC. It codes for CASSPDRGRNYEQYF.

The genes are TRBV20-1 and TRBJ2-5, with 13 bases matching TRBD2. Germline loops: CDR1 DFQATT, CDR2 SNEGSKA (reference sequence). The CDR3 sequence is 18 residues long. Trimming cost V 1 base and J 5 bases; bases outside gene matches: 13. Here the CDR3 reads CSARGPGLAGTRSETQYF. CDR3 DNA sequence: TGCAGTGCTAGAGGACCGGGACTAGCGGGGACCCGCTCGGAGACCCAGTACTTC.

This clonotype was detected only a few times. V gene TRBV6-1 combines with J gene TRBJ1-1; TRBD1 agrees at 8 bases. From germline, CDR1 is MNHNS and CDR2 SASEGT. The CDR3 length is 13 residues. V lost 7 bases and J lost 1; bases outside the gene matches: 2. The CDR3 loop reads CASNRGENTEAFF. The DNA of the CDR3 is TGTGCCAGCAACAGGGGGGAGAACACTGAAGCTTTCTTT.

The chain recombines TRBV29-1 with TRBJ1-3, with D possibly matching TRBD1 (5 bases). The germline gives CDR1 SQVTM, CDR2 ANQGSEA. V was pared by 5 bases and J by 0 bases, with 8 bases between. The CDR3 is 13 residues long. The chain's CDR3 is CSVQGTSGNTIYF. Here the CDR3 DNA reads TGCAGCGTTCAGGGTACCTCTGGAAACACCATATATTTT.

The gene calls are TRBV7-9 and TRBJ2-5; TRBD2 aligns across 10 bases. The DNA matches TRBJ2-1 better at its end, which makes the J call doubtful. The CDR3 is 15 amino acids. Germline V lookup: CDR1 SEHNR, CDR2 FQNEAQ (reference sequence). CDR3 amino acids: CASRSGGLAVNEQFF. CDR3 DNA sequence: TGTGCCAGCAGGTCTGGTGGACTAGCGGTCAATGAGCAGTTCTTC.

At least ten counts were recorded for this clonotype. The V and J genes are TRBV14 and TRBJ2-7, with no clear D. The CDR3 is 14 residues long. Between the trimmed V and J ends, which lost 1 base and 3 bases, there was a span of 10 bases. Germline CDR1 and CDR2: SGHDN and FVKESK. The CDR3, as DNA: TGTGCCAGCAGCCAAGGGCCAGGCTACTACGAGCAGTACTTC. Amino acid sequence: CASSQGPGYYEQYF.

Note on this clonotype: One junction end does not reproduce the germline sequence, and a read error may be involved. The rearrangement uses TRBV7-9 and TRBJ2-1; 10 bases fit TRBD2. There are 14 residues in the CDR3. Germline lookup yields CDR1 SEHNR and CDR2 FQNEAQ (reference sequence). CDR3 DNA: TGTGCCAGCAGCCTAGCGGGAGTCGGGAATGAGCAGTTCTTC. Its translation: CASSLAGVGNEQFF.

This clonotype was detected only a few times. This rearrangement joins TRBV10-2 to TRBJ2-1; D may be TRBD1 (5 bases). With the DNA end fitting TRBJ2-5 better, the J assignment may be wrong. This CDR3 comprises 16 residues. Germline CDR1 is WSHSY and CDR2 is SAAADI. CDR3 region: CASSVLRTTGGETQYF. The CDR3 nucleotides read TGCGCCAGCAGTGTCCTCAGGACAACCGGTGGAGAGACCCAGTACTTC.

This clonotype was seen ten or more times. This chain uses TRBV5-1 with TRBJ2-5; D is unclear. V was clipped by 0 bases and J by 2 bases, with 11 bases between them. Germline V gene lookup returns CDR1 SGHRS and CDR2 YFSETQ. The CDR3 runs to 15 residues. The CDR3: CASSLGQLGQETQYF. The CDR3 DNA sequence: TGCGCCAGCAGCTTGGGGCAGCTTGGGCAAGAGACCCAGTACTTC.

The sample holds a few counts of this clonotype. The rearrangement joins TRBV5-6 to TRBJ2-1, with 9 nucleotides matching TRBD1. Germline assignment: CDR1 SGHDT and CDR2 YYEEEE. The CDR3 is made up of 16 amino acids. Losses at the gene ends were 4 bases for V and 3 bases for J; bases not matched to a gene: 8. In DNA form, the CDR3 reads TGTGCCAGCAGCGGGGGGACGGGACAGGGCTACAATGAGCAGTTCTTC. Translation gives CASSGGTGQGYNEQFF.

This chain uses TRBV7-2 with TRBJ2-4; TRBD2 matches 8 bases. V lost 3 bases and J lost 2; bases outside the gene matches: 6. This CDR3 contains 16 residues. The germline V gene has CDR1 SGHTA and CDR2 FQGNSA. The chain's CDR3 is CASSFIGGGTKNIQYF. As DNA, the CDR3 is TGTGCCAGCAGCTTCATCGGGGGGGGAACCAAAAACATTCAGTACTTC.

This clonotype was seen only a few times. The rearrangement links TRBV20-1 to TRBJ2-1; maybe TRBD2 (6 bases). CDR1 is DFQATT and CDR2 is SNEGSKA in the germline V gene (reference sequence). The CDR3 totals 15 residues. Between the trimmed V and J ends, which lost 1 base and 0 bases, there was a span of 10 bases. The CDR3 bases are TGCAGTGCTAGAGCGGGGGAGAGCTCCTACAATGAGCAGTTCTTC. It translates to CSARAGESSYNEQFF.

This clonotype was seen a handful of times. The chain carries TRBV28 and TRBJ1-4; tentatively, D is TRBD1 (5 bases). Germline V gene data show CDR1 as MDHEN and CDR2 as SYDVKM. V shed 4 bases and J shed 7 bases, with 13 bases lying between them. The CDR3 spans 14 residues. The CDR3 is CASSYQGPGEKLFF. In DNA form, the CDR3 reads TGTGCCAGCAGTTATCAGGGACCTGGTGAAAAACTGTTTTTT.

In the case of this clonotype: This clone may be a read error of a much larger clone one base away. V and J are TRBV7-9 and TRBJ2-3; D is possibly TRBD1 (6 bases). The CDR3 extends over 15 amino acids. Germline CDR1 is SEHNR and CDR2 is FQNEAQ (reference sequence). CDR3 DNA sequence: TGTGCCAGCAGCTTAGGGTCCGGGGACACAGATACGCGGTATTTT. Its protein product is CASSLGSGDTDTRYF.

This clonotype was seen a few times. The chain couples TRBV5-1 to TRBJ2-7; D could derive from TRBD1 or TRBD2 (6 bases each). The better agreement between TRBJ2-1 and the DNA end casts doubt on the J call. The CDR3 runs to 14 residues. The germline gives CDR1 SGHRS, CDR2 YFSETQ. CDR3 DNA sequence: TGCGCCAGCAGCTTGGCCCCACAGGGAGGTGAGCAGTTCTTC. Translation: CASSLAPQGGEQFF.

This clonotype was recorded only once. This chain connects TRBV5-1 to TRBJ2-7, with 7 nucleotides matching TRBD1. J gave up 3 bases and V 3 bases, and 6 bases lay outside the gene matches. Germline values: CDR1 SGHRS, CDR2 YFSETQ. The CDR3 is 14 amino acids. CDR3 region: CASSWPGQSYEQYF. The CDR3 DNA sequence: TGCGCCAGCAGCTGGCCGGGACAGAGCTACGAGCAGTACTTC.

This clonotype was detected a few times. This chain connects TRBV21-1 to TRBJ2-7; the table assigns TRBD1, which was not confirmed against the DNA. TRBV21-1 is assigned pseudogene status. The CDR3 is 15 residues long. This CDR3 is CASSKRKQGSYEQYV. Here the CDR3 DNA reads TGTGCCAGCAGCAAAAGGAAACAGGGTTCCTACGAGCAGTACGTC.

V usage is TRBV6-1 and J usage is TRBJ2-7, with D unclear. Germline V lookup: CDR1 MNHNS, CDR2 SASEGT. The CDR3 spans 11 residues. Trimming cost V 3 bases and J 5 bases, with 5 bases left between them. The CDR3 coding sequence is TGTGCCAGCAGTGAGACACACGAGCAGTACTTC. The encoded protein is CASSETHEQYF.

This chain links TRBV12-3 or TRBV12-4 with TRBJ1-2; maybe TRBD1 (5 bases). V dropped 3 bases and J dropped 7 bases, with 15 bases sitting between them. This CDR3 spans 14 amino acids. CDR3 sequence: CASSFDGGLGGYTF. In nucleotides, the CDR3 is TGTGCCAGCAGTTTCGACGGGGGATTGGGTGGCTACACCTTC.